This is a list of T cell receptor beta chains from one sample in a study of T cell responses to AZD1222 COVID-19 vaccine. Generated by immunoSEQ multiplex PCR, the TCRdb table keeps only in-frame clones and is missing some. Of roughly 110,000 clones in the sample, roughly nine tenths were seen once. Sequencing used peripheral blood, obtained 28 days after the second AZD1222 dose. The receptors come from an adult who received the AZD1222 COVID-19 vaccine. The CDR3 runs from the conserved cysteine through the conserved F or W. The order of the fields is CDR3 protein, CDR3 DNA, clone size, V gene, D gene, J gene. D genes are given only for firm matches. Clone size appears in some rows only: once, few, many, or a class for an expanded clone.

CASSPSRREQPQHF | TGTGCCAGCTCACCGAGCCGCCGGGAACAGCCCCAGCATTTT | . | TRBV18 | . | TRBJ1-5
CAVEVAGYQETQYF | TGTGCCGTTGAAGTAGCGGGGTACCAAGAGACCCAGTACTTC | once | TRBV6-5 | TRBD2 | TRBJ2-5
CATSRAEGEAFF | TGTGCCACCAGCAGAGCGGAGGGCGAAGCTTTCTTT | . | TRBV15 | . | TRBJ1-1
CSVGSGTGALEQYF | TGCAGCGTTGGTTCCGGGACAGGGGCTCTCGAGCAGTACTTC | . | TRBV29-1 | TRBD1 | TRBJ2-7
CASSLGGTGGNQPQHF | TGTGCCAGCAGCTTAGGCGGGACAGGGGGCAATCAGCCCCAGCATTTT | . | TRBV11-2 | TRBD1 | TRBJ1-5
CARRTSGGASYNEQFF | TGTGCCAGACGGACTAGCGGGGGGGCCTCCTACAATGAGCAGTTCTTC | . | TRBV7-9 | TRBD2 | TRBJ2-1
CASSARGGYTF | TGTGCCAGCAGCGCGAGGGGTGGCTACACCTTC | . | TRBV9 | . | TRBJ1-2
CASSDRPVGMLPGELFF | TGTGCCAGCAGTGATAGGCCGGTGGGTATGTTGCCCGGGGAGCTGTTTTTT | . | TRBV6-1 | . | TRBJ2-2
CASSPTVPKYF | TGCGCCAGCAGCCCGACAGTCCCTAAGTACTTC | . | TRBV5-1 | . | TRBJ2-7
CSVEQGAGGYTF | TGCAGCGTGGAACAGGGGGCGGGAGGCTACACCTTC | . | TRBV29-1 | TRBD1 | TRBJ1-2
CASSTTGPEQFF | TGTGCCAGCAGCACCACGGGTCCTGAGCAGTTCTTC | once | TRBV12-3/TRBV12-4 | . | TRBJ2-1
CASSAQGYPYNEQFF | TGTGCCAGTAGTGCACAGGGTTACCCCTACAATGAGCAGTTCTTC | . | TRBV19 | . | TRBJ2-1
CASSDPGISNLITFF | TGCGCCAGCAGTGACCCCGGTATAAGTAACCTGATTACTTTCTTT | few | TRBV10-1 | . | TRBJ1-1
CASSLVGEKLFF | TGTGCCAGCAGTTTAGTCGGTGAAAAACTGTTTTTT | . | TRBV12-3/TRBV12-4 | . | TRBJ1-4
CASSHDTSNQPQHF | TGTGCCAGCAGCCACGACACCAGCAATCAGCCCCAGCATTTT | . | TRBV7-9 | . | TRBJ1-5
CAISGTGGYEQYF | TGTGCCATCAGTGGGACAGGGGGCTACGAGCAGTACTTC | . | TRBV10-3 | TRBD1 | TRBJ2-7
CASSTAMNTEAFF | TGCGCCAGCAGTACAGCCATGAACACTGAAGCTTTCTTT | . | TRBV10-1 | . | TRBJ1-1
CASSVAGSHPREQFF | TGTGCCAGCAGCGTAGCCGGGAGCCACCCCAGGGAGCAGTTCTTC | once | TRBV9 | . | TRBJ2-1
CASSDRGARETQYF | TGTGCCAGCAGTGATCGGGGGGCTCGGGAGACCCAGTACTTC | . | TRBV6-1 | . | TRBJ2-5
CASSYSPGQDNSPLHF | TGTGCCAGCAGTTACTCGCCGGGACAGGATAATTCACCCCTCCACTTT | . | TRBV6-2/TRBV6-3 | TRBD1 | TRBJ1-6
CASSLYNSPLHF | TGTGCCAGCAGTTTGTATAATTCACCCCTCCACTTT | . | TRBV27 | . | TRBJ1-6
CASSEKLNSPLHF | TGCGCCAGCAGTGAGAAGTTGAATTCACCCCTCCACTTT | . | TRBV10-2 | . | TRBJ1-6
CASSWGSGSGNTIYF | TGTGCCAGCAGCTGGGGGTCTGGCTCTGGAAACACCATATATTTT | . | TRBV5-4 | . | TRBJ1-3
CASSLGHTSGEQYF | TGCGCCAGCAGCTTAGGCCATACCTCCGGCGAGCAGTACTTC | once | TRBV5-1 | . | TRBJ2-7
CSVSDSDSNTGELFF | TGCAGCGTCAGTGACAGCGATTCGAACACCGGGGAGCTGTTTTTT | . | TRBV29-1 | . | TRBJ2-2
CASSVVGGIYNEQFF | TGTGCCAGCAGCGTAGTGGGGGGGATCTACAATGAGCAGTTCTTC | . | TRBV9 | TRBD2 | TRBJ2-1
CASSKGPGTGDGYTF | TGTGCCAGCAGCAAAGGCCCCGGGACAGGGGATGGCTACACCTTC | . | TRBV21-1 | . | TRBJ1-2
CASSQDPLGGGKDTQYF | TGTGCCAGCAGCCAAGACCCTTTGGGCGGGGGAAAAGATACGCAGTATTTT | once | TRBV3-1/TRBV3-2 | TRBD2 | TRBJ2-3
CASSQDQLTQPQHF | TGCGCCAGCAGCCAAGATCAATTGACTCAGCCCCAGCATTTT | . | TRBV4-3 | . | TRBJ1-5
CASSPDRVNYGYTF | TGTGCCAGCAGCCCGGACAGGGTTAACTATGGCTACACCTTC | . | TRBV27 | TRBD1 | TRBJ1-2
CASSRRMRGGPNTGELFF | TGTGCCAGCAGCCGCCGGATGCGGGGGGGTCCGAACACCGGGGAGCTGTTTTTT | . | TRBV5-4 | TRBD2 | TRBJ2-2
CATSTGTYSNQPQHF | TGTGCCACCTCGACAGGGACTTATAGCAATCAGCCCCAGCATTTT | . | TRBV28 | TRBD1 | TRBJ1-5